Listed here are 21 T cell receptor beta chains from one sample, sequenced in a study of T cells in Graves' hyperthyroidism and ophthalmopathy. It was RNA transcripts that yielded the amplified TCR beta CDR3 regions. With the HTBI primer set, the TCR CDR3 went through a first round of RT-PCR. TCRdb redid the calling of the multiplex PCR reads with MiXCR, one entry per CDR3 protein. The sample comprises about 270,000 distinct CDR3 sequences, 25% to 30% of which are singletons, and approximately 25% rests with the top ten. The sequencing input was blood. These TCRs come from a man aged 40-49 years with Graves' hyperthyroidism that later progressed to Graves' ophthalmopathy.

This clonotype was counted ten times or more. The CDR3: CASKSRLEETQYF. CDR3 coding DNA: TGTGCCAGTAAATCCAGGCTAGAAGAGACCCAGTACTTC. The chain has TRBV19 and TRBJ2-5; D is uncertain. Germline V lookup: CDR1 LNHDA, CDR2 SQIVND (reference sequence). V lost 7 bases and J 3 bases, leaving 12 bases between the germline ends. CDR3 length equals 13 residues.

The rearrangement joins TRBV20-1 to TRBJ2-7, with D perhaps assigned TRBD1 or TRBD2 (5 bases each). CDR1 is DFQATT, CDR2 SNEGSKA, per germline (reference sequence). Trimming cost V 4 bases and J 2 bases, with 12 bases left between them. The CDR3 is 13 amino acids. DNA of the CDR3: TGCAGTGCTATCCCTGGGGGTGCCTACGAGCAGTACTTC. This translates into CSAIPGGAYEQYF.

V usage is TRBV27 and J usage is TRBJ1-5; TRBD1 aligns across 8 bases. CDR1 is MNHEY and CDR2 is SMNVEV in the germline V gene (reference sequence). After removal of 1 base from V and 9 bases from J, the junction contained 5 bases not matched to a gene. The CDR3 length is 14 residues. The CDR3 sequence: CASSLYRGLSPQHF. CDR3 sequence (DNA): TGTGCCAGCAGTTTATACAGGGGGTTATCGCCCCAGCATTTT.

At least ten counts were recorded for this clonotype. The chain joins TRBV5-6 to TRBJ1-3; D unresolved. Germline-derived CDR1 and CDR2 are SGHDT and YYEEEE. The V and J ends lost 6 bases and 0 bases respectively, with 7 bases between them. The CDR3 is 13 amino acids. CDR3: CASNQYSGNTIYF. DNA for the CDR3: TGTGCCAGCAACCAGTACTCTGGAAACACCATATATTTT.

This clonotype was detected many times. This chain links TRBV20-1 with TRBJ2-7, with TRBD2 identical over 8 bases. This CDR3 spans 10 amino acids. Germline CDR1 reads DFQATT; CDR2 reads SNEGSKA (reference sequence). Trimming took 7 bases from V and 7 from J; bases not matched to a gene: 3. In nucleotides, the CDR3 is TGCAGTGGAGGCGGGGGGGAGCAGTACTTC. Translated: CSGGGGEQYF.

This chain links TRBV6-1 with TRBJ2-5; 10 bases map to TRBD2. Trimming removed 2 bases from V and 5 bases from J; junction bases left unmatched: 20. Germline CDR1 reads MNHNS; CDR2 reads SASEGT. CDR3 size: 20 residues. CDR3 protein: CASSELSSGRTSGGGETQYF. The DNA of the CDR3 is TGTGCCAGCAGTGAATTATCGAGCGGGAGGACTAGCGGAGGAGGGGAGACCCAGTACTTC.

This clonotype was recorded a few times. This chain links TRBV29-1 with TRBJ1-1; D ambiguous. The CDR3 has 12 amino acids. V gave up 6 bases and J gave up 2 bases, with 10 bases separating them. CDR1 SQVTM and CDR2 ANQGSEA come from the germline V gene. CDR3 protein: CSVGRGNTEAFF. The CDR3 coding sequence is TGCAGCGTAGGACGAGGAAACACTGAAGCTTTCTTT.

This clonotype was detected many times. The rearrangement links TRBV7-6 to TRBJ1-3; no reliable D call. The CDR3 loop spans 14 amino acids. V shed 3 bases and J shed 0 bases, with 6 bases lying between them. Germline values: CDR1 SGHVS, CDR2 FNYEAQ. The CDR3 nucleotides read TGTGCCAGCAGCTTGCTAAACTCTGGAAACACCATATATTTT. It specifies CASSLLNSGNTIYF.

This clonotype was counted ten times or more. V gene TRBV20-1 combines with J gene TRBJ2-7; weak D call: TRBD2 (6 bases). The CDR3 totals 15 residues. The V gene's germline CDR1 is DFQATT and CDR2 SNEGSKA (reference sequence). V was trimmed by 5 bases and J by 1 base, leaving 18 bases between them. The CDR3 DNA follows: TGCAGTGCTGGGACTTCCGGAGGGGTTTCCTACGAGCAGTACTTC. It encodes CSAGTSGGVSYEQYF.

In this sample, this clonotype turned up many times. J is TRBJ1-5 and V is TRBV20-1; 9 bases are a match to TRBD1. Unmatched junction bases numbered 1, after V lost 4 bases and J lost 0 bases. The germline V gene encodes CDR1 DFQATT and CDR2 SNEGSKA (reference sequence). This CDR3 comprises 14 residues. The CDR3 DNA is TGCAGTGCTATGGACAGGGGTAGCAATCAGCCCCAGCATTTT. Translated, it gives CSAMDRGSNQPQHF.

At least ten counts were recorded for this clonotype. The V and J genes are TRBV7-9 and TRBJ2-7, with 7 bases identical to TRBD2. CDR3 length: 14 amino acids. Germline-derived CDR1 and CDR2 are SEHNR and FQNEAQ (reference sequence). V lost 7 bases to trimming and J lost 7 bases; unmatched junction nucleotides: 13. CDR3 in DNA: TGTGCCAGCACCCGCGGGGAGGGAATCTTAGAGCAGTACTTC. Residues: CASTRGEGILEQYF.

This clonotype was detected many times. The rearrangement links TRBV29-1 to TRBJ2-7, with D possibly matching TRBD2 (6 bases). The CDR3 is 17 amino acids. V dropped 1 base and J dropped 0 bases, with 19 bases sitting between them. Germline V gene lookup returns CDR1 SQVTM and CDR2 ANQGSEA. The CDR3 DNA reads as TGCAGCGTTGAAGGGGGGGACGAGTCCTCTTACTCCTACGAGCAGTACTTC. This sequence encodes CSVEGGDESSYSYEQYF.

The V gene is TRBV29-1, the J gene TRBJ1-2; 9 bases agree with TRBD1. V shed 7 bases and J 4 bases; nucleotides not matched to a gene: 19. The length of the CDR3 is 17 residues. Germline CDR1 and CDR2: SQVTM and ANQGSEA. In DNA, the CDR3 is TGCAGCGCCGTCACAGGGGGCGCAAAGGGGACCGCCTATGGCTACACCTTC. Encoded protein: CSAVTGGAKGTAYGYTF.

This clonotype was counted at least ten times. This chain joins TRBV12-3 or TRBV12-4 and TRBJ2-7, with no clear D. Trimming shortened V by 2 bases and J by 6 bases, and 20 bases separated the two germline ends. This CDR3 has 16 amino acids. The CDR3 loop is CASSLLFGLTRSEQYF. The CDR3 DNA sequence: TGTGCCAGCAGTTTACTGTTCGGGCTAACACGTTCCGAGCAGTACTTC.

This clonotype was seen many times. This chain joins TRBV19 and TRBJ2-7; D remains ambiguous. Trimming removed 4 bases from V and 5 bases from J, with 9 bases in between. This CDR3 is built from 12 residues. Germline V lookup: CDR1 LNHDA, CDR2 SQIVND (reference sequence). The DNA for the CDR3 is TGTGCCAGTAGTAGTACTCAGGACGAGCAGTACTTC. Translation gives CASSSTQDEQYF.

This clonotype has at least ten counts. The V and J genes are TRBV11-2 and TRBJ2-2; 10 bases fit TRBD2. V was clipped by 4 bases and J by 1 base; unmatched bases: 3. This CDR3 spans 16 amino acids. The germline V gene encodes CDR1 SGHAT and CDR2 FQNNGV. The CDR3 loop is CASSSRLAGNTGELFF. The CDR3 DNA reads as TGTGCCAGCAGCTCACGACTAGCGGGGAACACCGGGGAGCTGTTTTTT. The complete variable domain, with remaining parts taken from reference TRBV11-2 and TRBJ2-2, reads EAGVAQSPRYKIIEKRQSVAFWCNPISGHATLYWYQQILGQGPKLLIQFQNNGVVDDSQLPKDRFSAERLKGVDSTLKIQPAKLEDSAVYLCASSSRLAGNTGELFFGEGSRLTVL.

The genes are TRBV12-3 or TRBV12-4 and TRBJ1-4, with 8 bases matching TRBD1. Trimming cost V 5 bases and J 5 bases; bases outside gene matches: 13. The CDR3 totals 17 residues. Here the CDR3 DNA reads TGTGCCAGCAGTCCGTCCCGGGACAGGAACTTAAATGAAAAACTGTTTTTT. This translates into CASSPSRDRNLNEKLFF.

This chain links TRBV11-2 with TRBJ2-7, with TRBD2 matching 13 bases. The J segment lost 4 bases and the V segment lost 5 bases, leaving 14 bases of the junction unmatched. The germline gives CDR1 SGHAT, CDR2 FQNNGV. CDR3 length: 18 residues. CDR3 sequence: CASSRATGLAGVRYEQYF. CDR3 nucleotide sequence: TGTGCCAGCAGCCGCGCGACCGGACTAGCGGGAGTTAGGTACGAGCAGTACTTC.

The rearrangement joins TRBV6-4 to TRBJ2-7; TRBD2 is a possible D gene (5 bases). The germline gives CDR1 MRHNA, CDR2 SNTAGT. CDR3 length: 15 residues. With 9 bases removed from V and 2 bases from J, the gap between germline ends came to 20 bases. DNA of the CDR3: TGTGCCAGGGACCTCCACGAGGGATTTACCTACGAGCAGTACTTC. It yields the protein CARDLHEGFTYEQYF.

In its sample, this clonotype was seen many times. V usage is TRBV7-2 and J usage is TRBJ2-6; weak D call: TRBD2 (6 bases). The CDR3 spans 18 residues. Germline V gene data show CDR1 as SGHTA and CDR2 as FQGNSA. V lost 5 bases and J lost 0, with 17 bases in between. The CDR3 region has the DNA TGTGCCAGCAGCCCCGAGCGAGGGAGGAGCTCTGGGGCCAACGTCCTGACTTTC. Translation gives CASSPERGRSSGANVLTF.

This clonotype was picked up many times. The chain employs TRBV7-3 and TRBJ1-5; TRBD1 is a possible D gene (5 bases). Trimming took 6 bases from V and 0 from J, leaving 9 bases between them. Germline lookup yields CDR1 SGHTA and CDR2 FQGTGA. This CDR3 spans 14 amino acids. The CDR3 region is CASSRTPSNQPQHF. The CDR3 region has the DNA TGTGCCAGCAGTCGGACACCTAGCAATCAGCCCCAGCATTTT.